These T cell receptor beta chains were read from a single sample in a study of blood T cell repertoires in COVID-19. The assay was immunoSEQ multiplex PCR, and TCRdb's table has in-frame clones only and misses some. The profile shows some 160,000 clones, roughly 74% of them singletons. Sequenced material: peripheral blood. The source is a woman aged 80 or over with acute or convalescent COVID-19. CDR3s include the opening cysteine and the closing phenylalanine or tryptophan. D genes are given only for firm matches. Clone size is given for some rows only: seen once, a few or many times, or a class if the clone is expanded.

>.|TRBV2|TRBJ1-1|.
CASRQDGNTEAFF
TGTGCCAGCAGACAGGACGGGAACACTGAAGCTTTCTTT
>.|TRBV3-1/TRBV3-2|TRBJ1-4|.
CASSQGRRGGYEKLFF
TGTGCCAGCAGCCAAGGTCGGCGGGGTGGGTATGAAAAACTGTTTTTT
>TRBD2|TRBV27|TRBJ2-1|.
CASSLPGLPIREQFF
TGTGCCAGCAGTTTGCCGGGACTACCAATTAGGGAGCAGTTCTTC
>.|TRBV7-2|TRBJ1-2|once
CASSQVTGSGGYTF
TGTGCCAGCAGCCAAGTTACAGGGTCGGGTGGCTACACCTTC
>TRBD1|TRBV2|TRBJ1-6|few
CASRDRASSYNSPLHF
TGTGCCAGCAGGGACAGGGCGAGCTCCTATAATTCACCCCTCCACTTT
>.|TRBV28|TRBJ2-7|.
CASSFLGPRDYEQYF
TGTGCCAGCAGTTTTCTCGGGCCGCGGGACTACGAGCAGTACTTC
>.|TRBV19|TRBJ1-1|.
CASSIRLNTEAFF
TGTGCCAGTAGTATTCGGTTGAACACTGAAGCTTTCTTT
>.|TRBV5-1|TRBJ2-5|.
CASSLVQGGETQYF
TGCGCCAGCAGCTTGGTTCAGGGAGGAGAGACCCAGTACTTC
>TRBD1|TRBV7-2|TRBJ1-2|.
CASSLTMVGGQANYGYTF
TGTGCCAGCAGCTTAACTATGGTCGGAGGACAGGCTAACTATGGCTACACCTTC
>.|TRBV6-5|TRBJ1-2|.
CASSYTQGYGYTF
TGTGCCAGCAGTTACACCCAGGGGTATGGCTACACCTTC
>TRBD1|TRBV7-2|TRBJ1-2|.
CASGRGDRGLEGYTF
TGTGCCAGCGGTAGAGGGGACAGGGGACTTGAAGGCTACACCTTC
>.|TRBV12-3/TRBV12-4|TRBJ2-7|.
CASSPTTSGEQYF
TGTGCCAGCAGTCCGACGACCTCGGGCGAGCAGTACTTC
>.|TRBV5-1|TRBJ1-1|.
CASSLIAGRDTEAFF
TGCGCCAGCAGCTTGATCGCAGGGAGGGACACTGAAGCTTTCTTT
>TRBD1|TRBV19|TRBJ1-2|once
CASSIGTGRGGYTF
TGTGCCAGTAGTATAGGGACAGGGAGAGGAGGCTACACCTTC
>.|TRBV6-5|TRBJ1-6|.
CASRSQNNSPLHF
TGTGCCAGCAGGTCACAGAATAATTCACCCCTCCACTTT
>.|TRBV4-1|TRBJ2-7|.
CASSQVAGLSYEQYF
TGCGCCAGCAGCCAAGTTGCGGGGTTATCCTACGAGCAGTACTTC
>.|TRBV27|TRBJ2-5|few
CASSPLSGHPQETQYF
TGTGCCAGCAGCCCCCTAAGCGGCCACCCCCAAGAGACCCAGTACTTC
>.|TRBV2|TRBJ1-2|.
CASKGGRSGYTF
TGTGCCAGCAAGGGGGGGCGGAGTGGCTACACCTTC
>TRBD2|TRBV18|TRBJ2-2|.
CASSPLEVSGGLNTGELFF
TGTGCCAGCTCCCCCCTCGAAGTTAGCGGGGGCCTTAACACCGGGGAGCTGTTTTTT
>TRBD2|TRBV4-2|TRBJ2-6|.
CASSQGTSSGANVLTF
TGTGCCAGCAGCCAAGGGACTAGCTCTGGGGCCAACGTCCTGACTTTC
>TRBD2|TRBV5-1|TRBJ2-5|few
CASRLAGQETQYF
TGCGCCAGCAGACTAGCGGGGCAAGAGACCCAGTACTTC
>.|TRBV24-1|TRBJ1-2|.
CATSDDRDFYGYTF
TGTGCCACCAGTGATGACCGGGACTTCTATGGCTACACCTTC
>.|TRBV6-5|TRBJ2-1|.
CASSYSRRAWQFF
TGTGCCAGCAGTTACTCGAGGAGGGCATGGCAGTTCTTC
>.|TRBV23-1|TRBJ1-1|many
CASRGGTEAFF
TGCGCCAGCAGGGGGGGCACTGAAGCTTTCTTT
>.|TRBV6-5|TRBJ1-1|once
CASTGWRNTNTEAFF
TGTGCCAGCACGGGATGGAGGAATACGAACACTGAAGCTTTCTTT
>.|TRBV18|TRBJ1-1|.
CASSRDTRGTAEAFF
TGTGCCAGCTCACGAGACACTCGGGGGACGGCTGAAGCTTTCTTT
>.|TRBV5-4|TRBJ1-2|.
CASIPNSDTGYYGYTF
TGTGCCAGCATCCCGAACTCGGACACCGGCTACTATGGCTACACCTTC
>.|TRBV29-1|TRBJ1-2|few
CSVEDWRFGESYTF
TGCAGCGTTGAAGATTGGAGGTTCGGGGAAAGCTACACCTTC
>.|TRBV18|TRBJ1-1|.
CASSILDKPMNTEAFF
TGTGCCAGCTCAATCTTGGACAAGCCTATGAACACTGAAGCTTTCTTT
>.|TRBV3-1/TRBV3-2|TRBJ1-6|.
CASSQDWGRSLHF
TGTGCCAGCAGCCAAGATTGGGGGAGGTCCCTCCACTTT
>TRBD2|TRBV2|TRBJ2-3|few
CASNGGRGTDTQYF
TGTGCCAGCAACGGCGGGAGAGGCACAGATACGCAGTATTTT
>TRBD1|TRBV4-1|TRBJ1-2|.
CASSQPRTGGGLNYGYTF
TGCGCCAGCAGCCAACCCAGGACAGGGGGAGGGCTTAACTATGGCTACACCTTC
>.|TRBV12-3/TRBV12-4|TRBJ1-1|.
CASSLRGRGENF
TGTGCCAGCAGTTTACGCGGGCGCGGGGAGAACTTT
>.|TRBV2|TRBJ2-3|.
CASKVERSIADTQYF
TGTGCCAGCAAGGTAGAGAGGTCTATTGCAGATACGCAGTATTTT
>.|TRBV7-8|TRBJ2-7|.
CASSVARERSYEQYF
TGTGCCAGCAGCGTCGCTCGGGAGCGCTCCTACGAGCAGTACTTC
>.|TRBV5-4|TRBJ2-3|.
CASTKGGLATTDTQYF
TGTGCCAGCACCAAGGGGGGGCTAGCGACCACAGATACGCAGTATTTT
>TRBD1|TRBV28|TRBJ1-6|.
CASRPGGYNSPLHF
TGTGCCAGCAGACCAGGGGGTTATAATTCACCCCTCCACTTT
>TRBD1|TRBV7-2|TRBJ2-1|.
CASSQRDRGHNEQFF
TGTGCCAGCAGCCAGCGGGACAGGGGACACAATGAGCAGTTCTTC
>.|TRBV2|TRBJ1-1|.
CASSVQLNTEAFF
TGTGCCAGCAGTGTGCAGTTGAACACTGAAGCTTTCTTT
>TRBD1|TRBV7-8|TRBJ2-7|.
CASSVGQASYEQYF
TGTGCCAGCAGCGTGGGACAGGCTTCCTACGAGCAGTACTTC
>TRBD1|TRBV7-9|TRBJ2-3|.
CASSLQGAKADTQYF
TGTGCCAGCAGCTTACAGGGGGCGAAGGCAGATACGCAGTATTTT
>.|TRBV2|TRBJ2-1|.
CASRSASYNEQFF
TGTGCCAGCAGGAGCGCCTCCTACAATGAGCAGTTCTTC
>TRBD1|TRBV28|TRBJ1-1|.
CASRQGGEAFF
TGTGCCAGCAGACAGGGGGGAGAAGCTTTCTTT
>.|TRBV18|TRBJ1-3|.
CASSPQSGDFGNTIYF
TGTGCCAGCTCACCACAATCAGGGGATTTTGGAAACACCATATATTTT
>TRBD1|TRBV6-1|TRBJ1-2|.
CASSEGGDYGYTF
TGTGCCAGCAGCGAAGGGGGCGACTATGGCTACACCTTC
>TRBD1|TRBV29-1|TRBJ2-5|.
CSARTGGRETQYF
TGCAGCGCCCGGACAGGGGGCAGAGAGACCCAGTACTTC
>.|TRBV12-3/TRBV12-4|TRBJ1-1|.
CASGTGGHTEAFF
TGTGCCAGCGGGACGGGGGGACACACTGAAGCTTTCTTT
>.|TRBV18|TRBJ1-2|.
CASSQQGSDGYTF
TGTGCCAGCTCACAACAGGGAAGTGATGGCTACACCTTC
>.|TRBV5-1|TRBJ2-7|.
CASSLGGGGMDYEQYF
TGCGCCAGCAGCTTGGGAGGCGGCGGGATGGACTACGAGCAGTACTTC
>.|TRBV3-1/TRBV3-2|TRBJ2-3|once
CASSQTTGMGDTQYF
TGTGCCAGCAGCCAAACAACAGGGATGGGAGATACGCAGTATTTT
>.|TRBV11-2|TRBJ1-1|.
CASSFYRNTEAFF
TGTGCCAGCAGCTTTTACAGGAACACTGAAGCTTTCTTT